Listed below are T cell receptor beta chains from one sample, sequenced in a study of blood T cell repertoires in COVID-19. Clones were sequenced by immunoSEQ multiplex PCR, and TCRdb holds only the in-frame ones, with some missing. The table lists fewer than 250,000 clones, 88% of them singletons. The sample consisted of peripheral blood. These receptors were taken from a man aged 35 to 55 with acute or convalescent COVID-19. Each CDR3 is given with its conserved first and last residue. D genes are given only for firm matches. The listing skips clone size in some rows; elsewhere it reads once, few, many or a size class.

J: TRBJ1-4
D: TRBD1
V: TRBV5-1
size: -
DNA: TGCGCCAGCAGCAGAGGGACAGGGCCTAATGAAAAACTGTTTTTT
CDR3: CASSRGTGPNEKLFF

J: TRBJ1-1
D: TRBD1
V: TRBV19
size: -
DNA: TGTGCCAGTAGTGGGACAGCAAACACTGAAGCTTTCTTT
CDR3: CASSGTANTEAFF

J: TRBJ2-1
D: -
V: TRBV24-1
size: -
DNA: TGTGCCACCAGTGACCGAAGACTACCCGAGCAGTTCTTC
CDR3: CATSDRRLPEQFF

J: TRBJ1-5
D: -
V: TRBV28
size: -
DNA: TGTGCCAGCAATACAGGGTTCCATCAGCCCCAGCATTTT
CDR3: CASNTGFHQPQHF

J: TRBJ2-1
D: -
V: TRBV24-1
size: once
DNA: TGTGCCACCAGTGATTCGGCCGACATGTTTCGTGACACGCAGTTCTTC
CDR3: CATSDSADMFRDTQFF

J: TRBJ1-4
D: -
V: TRBV29-1
size: -
DNA: TGCAGCGTCCTGGCGGGAACTAATGAAAAACTGTTTTTT
CDR3: CSVLAGTNEKLFF

J: TRBJ1-2
D: -
V: TRBV30
size: -
DNA: TGTGCCTGGAGTGGGGGGGACTTCGGCTACACCTTC
CDR3: CAWSGGDFGYTF

J: TRBJ2-1
D: TRBD2
V: TRBV7-2
size: -
DNA: TGTGCCAGCAGCCCCACGACTAGCCAGGGAAGTGAGCAGTTCTTC
CDR3: CASSPTTSQGSEQFF

J: TRBJ2-1
D: TRBD2
V: TRBV5-1
size: once
DNA: TGCGCCAGCAGCTTTCACTTTACTAGCGGCCTCTACAATGAGCAGTTCTTC
CDR3: CASSFHFTSGLYNEQFF

J: TRBJ1-2
D: TRBD1
V: TRBV5-8
size: -
DNA: TGTGCCAGCAGGTGGGACAGGCTTTTCGATGGCTACACCTTC
CDR3: CASRWDRLFDGYTF

J: TRBJ1-5
D: -
V: TRBV27
size: -
DNA: TGTGCCAGCAGTTTCGGCGGGGTCGGGCAGCCCCAGCATTTT
CDR3: CASSFGGVGQPQHF

J: TRBJ2-1
D: TRBD2
V: TRBV3-1/TRBV3-2
size: -
DNA: TGTGCCAGCAGCCGACGGGGAGGGACCTACAATGAGCAGTTCTTC
CDR3: CASSRRGGTYNEQFF

J: TRBJ1-4
D: -
V: TRBV19
size: -
DNA: TGTGCCAGTAGTATGATCAGCGCAACTAATGAAAAACTGTTTTTT
CDR3: CASSMISATNEKLFF

J: TRBJ2-7
D: TRBD1
V: TRBV19
size: -
DNA: TGTGCCAGTAGTATAGGACAGGGAACCTACGAGCAGTACTTC
CDR3: CASSIGQGTYEQYF

J: TRBJ2-5
D: -
V: TRBV7-2
size: few
DNA: TGTGCCAGCAGGCAGAGCGGACAGCAAGAGACCCAGTACTTC
CDR3: CASRQSGQQETQYF

J: TRBJ2-5
D: -
V: TRBV5-5
size: -
DNA: TGTGCCAGCAGCCCGTTGTCAAGAGGAGAGACCCAGTACTTC
CDR3: CASSPLSRGETQYF

J: TRBJ2-3
D: TRBD2
V: TRBV5-4
size: -
DNA: TGTGCCAGCAGCTTTGGGGTAGCGGGAGTCGGCACAGATACGCAGTATTTT
CDR3: CASSFGVAGVGTDTQYF

J: TRBJ1-4
D: -
V: TRBV6-5
size: -
DNA: TGTGCCAGCAGTTATGCAGGGCAGCCTAATGAAAAACTGTTTTTT
CDR3: CASSYAGQPNEKLFF

J: TRBJ2-1
D: TRBD1
V: TRBV5-1
size: -
DNA: TGCGCCAGCCAGACAGGGGGCGGAGGATCCTACAATGAGCAGTTCTTC
CDR3: CASQTGGGGSYNEQFF

J: TRBJ2-5
D: -
V: TRBV7-9
size: once
DNA: TGTGCCAGCAGCTTAGGACCGCCCGGAGGGACCCAGTACTTC
CDR3: CASSLGPPGGTQYF

J: TRBJ1-1
D: TRBD1
V: TRBV6-5
size: -
DNA: TGTGCCAGTTGTGTGACAGGGGCCACTGAAGCTTTCTTT
CDR3: CASCVTGATEAFF

J: TRBJ2-1
D: -
V: TRBV9
size: -
DNA: TGTGCCAGCAGCGTAGAGGGGTTCTCCTACAATGAGCAGTTCTTC
CDR3: CASSVEGFSYNEQFF